This TCR beta chain was sequenced during a study of beta chain features in type 1 diabetes. This clone was counted only a few times. No antigen is known for it. Naive, central memory, regulatory and stem cell-like memory cells within the CD4+ compartment were sorted using CD45RO/CCR7/CD25/CD127/CD95/CD27. Notes on the study in general: More deletions and fewer insertions at VDJ junctions were found in patients with type 1 diabetes.

Reverse transcribing all isolated RNA meant expressed TCRB transcripts were sequenced. Measured with immunoSEQ multiplex PCR; TCRdb has only the in-frame clones, and not every one. This table holds about 620,000 clones, around 15% found once. This CDR3 region has 18 residues. V lost 5 bases and J lost 1, with 24 bases in between. Germline V gene sequence: CDR1 SGHRS, CDR2 YFSETQ. The chain has TRBV5-1 and TRBJ1-1; unclear D gene. The source material was naive CD4+ T cells from blood. The sequence was collected from a man aged 18 to 29 in good health. The DNA of the CDR3 is TGCGCCAGCAGTGGGATAAACGCGATAAAGCCTGGGAACACTGAAGCTTTCTTT. It translates to CASSGINAIKPGNTEAFF.